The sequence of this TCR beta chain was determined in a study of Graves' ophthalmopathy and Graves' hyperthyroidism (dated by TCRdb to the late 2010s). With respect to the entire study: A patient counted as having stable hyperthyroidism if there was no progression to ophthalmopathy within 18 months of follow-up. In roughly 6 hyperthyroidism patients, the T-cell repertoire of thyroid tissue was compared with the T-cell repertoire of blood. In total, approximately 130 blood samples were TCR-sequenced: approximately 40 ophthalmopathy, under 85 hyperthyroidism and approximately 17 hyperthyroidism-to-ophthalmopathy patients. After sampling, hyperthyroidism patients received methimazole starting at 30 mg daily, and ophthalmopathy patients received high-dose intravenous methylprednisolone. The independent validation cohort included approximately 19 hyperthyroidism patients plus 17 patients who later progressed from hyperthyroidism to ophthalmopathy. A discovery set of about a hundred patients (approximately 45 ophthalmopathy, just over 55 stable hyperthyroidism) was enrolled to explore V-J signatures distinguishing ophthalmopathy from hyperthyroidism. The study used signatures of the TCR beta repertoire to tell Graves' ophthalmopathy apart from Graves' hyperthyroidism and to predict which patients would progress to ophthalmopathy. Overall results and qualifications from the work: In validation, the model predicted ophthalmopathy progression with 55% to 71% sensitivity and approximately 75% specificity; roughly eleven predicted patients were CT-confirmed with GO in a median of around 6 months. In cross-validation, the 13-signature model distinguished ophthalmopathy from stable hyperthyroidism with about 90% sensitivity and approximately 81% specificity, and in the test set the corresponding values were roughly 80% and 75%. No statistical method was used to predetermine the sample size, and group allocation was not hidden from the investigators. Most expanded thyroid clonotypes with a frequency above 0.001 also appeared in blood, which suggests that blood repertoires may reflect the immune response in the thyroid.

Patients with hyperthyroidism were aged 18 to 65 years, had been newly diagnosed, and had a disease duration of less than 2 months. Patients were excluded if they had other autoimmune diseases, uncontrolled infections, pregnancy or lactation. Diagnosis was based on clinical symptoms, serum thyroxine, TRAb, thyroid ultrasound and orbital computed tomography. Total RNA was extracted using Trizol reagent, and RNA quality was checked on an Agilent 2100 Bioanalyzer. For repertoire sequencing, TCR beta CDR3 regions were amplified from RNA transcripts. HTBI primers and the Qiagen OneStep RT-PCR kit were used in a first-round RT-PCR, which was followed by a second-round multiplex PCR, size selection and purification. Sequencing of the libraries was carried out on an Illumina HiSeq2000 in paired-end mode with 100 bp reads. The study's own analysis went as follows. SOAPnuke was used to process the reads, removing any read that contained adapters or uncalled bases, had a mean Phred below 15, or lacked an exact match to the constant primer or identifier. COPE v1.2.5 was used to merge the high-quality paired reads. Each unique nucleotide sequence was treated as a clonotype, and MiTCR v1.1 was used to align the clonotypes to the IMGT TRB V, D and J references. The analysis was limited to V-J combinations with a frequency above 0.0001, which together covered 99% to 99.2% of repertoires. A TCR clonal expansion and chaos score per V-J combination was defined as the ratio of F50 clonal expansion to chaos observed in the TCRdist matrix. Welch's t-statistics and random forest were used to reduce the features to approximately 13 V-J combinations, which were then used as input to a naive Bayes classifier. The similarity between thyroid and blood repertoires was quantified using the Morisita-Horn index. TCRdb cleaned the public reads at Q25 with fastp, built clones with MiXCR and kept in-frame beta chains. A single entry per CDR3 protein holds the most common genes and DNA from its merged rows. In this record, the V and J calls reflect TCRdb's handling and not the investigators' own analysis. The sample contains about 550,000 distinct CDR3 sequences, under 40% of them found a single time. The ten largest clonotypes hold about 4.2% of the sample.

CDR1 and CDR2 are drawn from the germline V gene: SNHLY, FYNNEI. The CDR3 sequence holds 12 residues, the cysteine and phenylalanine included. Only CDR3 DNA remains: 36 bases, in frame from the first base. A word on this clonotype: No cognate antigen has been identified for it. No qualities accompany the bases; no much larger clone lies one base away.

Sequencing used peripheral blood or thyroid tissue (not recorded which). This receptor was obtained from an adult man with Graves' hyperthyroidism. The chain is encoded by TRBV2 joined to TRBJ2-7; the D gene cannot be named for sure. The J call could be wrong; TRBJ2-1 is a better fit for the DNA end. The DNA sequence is TGTGCCAGCAGTCAGGACGGAACCGAGCAGTTCTTC. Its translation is CASSQDGTEQFF.